This TCR beta chain was recorded in a study of blood T cell repertoires in COVID-19. Study processing details: Cell counts per sample came from amplifying reference gene primers. The method was immunoSEQ multiplex PCR; TCRdb's version includes in-frame clones alone and lacks a portion of them. V, J and clone size are taken as reported in that table, and D and trimming were inferred from the DNA itself. The top ten hold 0.63% of the sample, which has about 150,000 clones, 70% to 85% seen once. The CDR3 has 15 amino acids. Germline lookup yields CDR1 MNHEY and CDR2 SVGAGI. The junction had 9 bases not matched to a gene; V was cut back by 2 bases and J by 7 bases.

The sequence came from a man between 60 and 70 years old with COVID-19, enrolled during active disease. The sample consisted of peripheral blood. V is TRBV6-5 and J is TRBJ1-2; 8 bases map to TRBD1. The CDR3 sequence: CASSYTPTGAGGYTF. The CDR3 DNA is TGTGCCAGCAGTTACACCCCGACAGGGGCTGGTGGCTACACCTTC.